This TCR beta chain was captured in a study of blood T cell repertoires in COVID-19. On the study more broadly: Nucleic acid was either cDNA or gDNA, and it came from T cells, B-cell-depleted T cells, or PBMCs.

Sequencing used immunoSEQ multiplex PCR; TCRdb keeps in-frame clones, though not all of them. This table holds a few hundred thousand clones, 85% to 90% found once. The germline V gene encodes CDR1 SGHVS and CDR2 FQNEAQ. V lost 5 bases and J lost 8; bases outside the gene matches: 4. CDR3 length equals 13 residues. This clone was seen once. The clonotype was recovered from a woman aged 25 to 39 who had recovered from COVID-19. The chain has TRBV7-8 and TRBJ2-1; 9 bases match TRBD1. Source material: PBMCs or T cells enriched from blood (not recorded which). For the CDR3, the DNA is TGTGCCAGCAGCCGCGGACAGGGGTATGAGCAGTTCTTC. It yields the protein CASSRGQGYEQFF.